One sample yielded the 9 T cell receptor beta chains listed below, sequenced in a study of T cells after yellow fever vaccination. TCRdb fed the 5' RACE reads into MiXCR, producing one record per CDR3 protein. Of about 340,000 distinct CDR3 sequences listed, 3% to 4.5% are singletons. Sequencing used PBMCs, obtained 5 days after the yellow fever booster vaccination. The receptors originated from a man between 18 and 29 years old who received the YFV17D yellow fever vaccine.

The CDR3 sequence is CATSDADSPEGTQYF. The CDR3 coding sequence is TGTGCCACCAGTGACGCGGACAGCCCTGAAGGGACCCAGTACTTC. The rearrangement links TRBV24-1 to TRBJ2-5; D is possibly TRBD1 (6 bases). Per the germline V gene, CDR1 is KGHDR and CDR2 is SFDVKD. V dropped 4 bases and J dropped 7 bases, with 18 bases sitting between them. The CDR3 sequence is 15 residues long.

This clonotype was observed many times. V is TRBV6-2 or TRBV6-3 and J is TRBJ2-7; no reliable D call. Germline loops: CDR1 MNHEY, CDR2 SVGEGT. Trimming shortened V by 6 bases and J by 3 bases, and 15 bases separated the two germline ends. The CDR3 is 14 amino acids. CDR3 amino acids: CASSEPQNHYEQYV. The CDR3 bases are TGTGCCAGCAGCGAACCGCAAAACCACTACGAGCAGTACGTC.

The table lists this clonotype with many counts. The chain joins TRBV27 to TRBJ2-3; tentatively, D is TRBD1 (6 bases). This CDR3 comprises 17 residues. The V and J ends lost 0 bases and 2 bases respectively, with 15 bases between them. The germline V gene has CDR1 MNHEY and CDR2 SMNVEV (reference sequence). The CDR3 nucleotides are TGTGCCAGCAGTTTATCGCTGTTGGCAGGGGTCACAGATACGCAGTATTTT. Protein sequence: CASSLSLLAGVTDTQYF.

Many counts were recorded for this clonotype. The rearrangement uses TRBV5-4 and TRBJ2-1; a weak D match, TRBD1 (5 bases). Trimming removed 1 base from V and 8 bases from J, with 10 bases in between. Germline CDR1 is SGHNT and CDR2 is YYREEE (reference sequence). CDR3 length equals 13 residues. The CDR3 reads CASSLHGAYEQFF. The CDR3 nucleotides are TGTGCCAGCAGCTTGCATGGGGCATATGAGCAGTTCTTC.

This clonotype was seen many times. CDR3 sequence: CATSRDAGTQPYNEQFF. The CDR3 DNA reads TGTGCCACCAGCAGAGACGCAGGGACCCAACCGTACAATGAGCAGTTCTTC. V usage is TRBV15 and J usage is TRBJ2-1; the D gene could be TRBD1 or TRBD2 (5 bases each). The germline gives CDR1 LNHNV, CDR2 YYDKDF (reference sequence). The CDR3 is 17 residues long. Trimming cost V 0 bases and J 4 bases, with 16 bases left between them.

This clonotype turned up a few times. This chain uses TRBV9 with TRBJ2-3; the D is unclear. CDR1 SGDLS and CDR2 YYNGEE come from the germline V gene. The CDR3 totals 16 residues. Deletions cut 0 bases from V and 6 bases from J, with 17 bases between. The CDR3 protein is CASSVAPQGPRDTQYF. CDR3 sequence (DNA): TGTGCCAGCAGCGTAGCCCCCCAAGGGCCGAGGGATACGCAGTATTTT.

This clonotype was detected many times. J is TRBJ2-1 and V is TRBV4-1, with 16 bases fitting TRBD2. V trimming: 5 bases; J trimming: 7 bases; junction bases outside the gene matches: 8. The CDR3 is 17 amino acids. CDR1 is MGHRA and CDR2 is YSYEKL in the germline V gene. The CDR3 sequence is CASSLQVGLAGGNEQFF. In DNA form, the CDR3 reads TGCGCCAGCAGCTTACAGGTGGGACTAGCGGGGGGGAATGAGCAGTTCTTC.

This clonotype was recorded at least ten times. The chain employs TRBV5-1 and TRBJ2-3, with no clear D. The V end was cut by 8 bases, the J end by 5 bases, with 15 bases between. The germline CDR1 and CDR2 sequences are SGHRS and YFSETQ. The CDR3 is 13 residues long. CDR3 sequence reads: CASFRTPGDTQYF. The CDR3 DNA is TGCGCCAGTTTCAGGACCCCGGGAGATACGCAGTATTTT. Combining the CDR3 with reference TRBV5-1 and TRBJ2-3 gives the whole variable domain KAGVTQTPRYLIKTRGQQVTLSCSPISGHRSVSWYQQTPGQGLQFLFEYFSETQRNKGNFPGRFSGRQFSNSRSEMNVSTLELGDSALYLCASFRTPGDTQYFGPGTRLTVL.

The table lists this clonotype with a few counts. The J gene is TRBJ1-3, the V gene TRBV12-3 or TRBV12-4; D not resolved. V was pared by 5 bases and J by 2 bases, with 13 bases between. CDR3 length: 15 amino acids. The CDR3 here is CASSLMGMAGNTIYF. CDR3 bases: TGTGCCAGCAGTCTTATGGGAATGGCTGGAAACACCATATATTTT.